The clone carrying this TCR beta chain was detected a few times. The antigen is unknown. This sample stems from a study of T-cell reconstitution after alpha-beta-depleted transplantation in children. Study outcomes and limitations: After transplant, at about two months, alpha-beta T cells were reportedly derived from several hundred expanded graft clones. By one year post-transplant, T-cell counts and diversity largely arose from T cells that were newly produced. Certain patients had high TCRbeta diversity at day 60, and it came from recipient T cells and thymic progenitors that survived.

The TCRbeta library was prepared with unique molecular identifiers. TCRdb itself ran the PCR reads through MiXCR, one entry per CDR3 protein. This table has a few hundred thousand distinct CDR3 sequences, roughly a quarter appearing once. The CDR3 consists of 13 residues. V was cut by 4 bases and J by 8 bases, with 12 bases left in between. The chain joins TRBV12-3 or TRBV12-4 to TRBJ2-1; D remains unclear. Material: PBMCs, obtained before TCRalphabeta/CD19-depleted stem cell transplant. This clonotype was sampled from a boy in the first two years of life with Wiskott-Aldrich syndrome, due to receive a stem cell transplant. The CDR3 coding sequence is TGTGCCAGCAGTTATGGCCCCGGCGATGAGCAGTTCTTC. Residues: CASSYGPGDEQFF.